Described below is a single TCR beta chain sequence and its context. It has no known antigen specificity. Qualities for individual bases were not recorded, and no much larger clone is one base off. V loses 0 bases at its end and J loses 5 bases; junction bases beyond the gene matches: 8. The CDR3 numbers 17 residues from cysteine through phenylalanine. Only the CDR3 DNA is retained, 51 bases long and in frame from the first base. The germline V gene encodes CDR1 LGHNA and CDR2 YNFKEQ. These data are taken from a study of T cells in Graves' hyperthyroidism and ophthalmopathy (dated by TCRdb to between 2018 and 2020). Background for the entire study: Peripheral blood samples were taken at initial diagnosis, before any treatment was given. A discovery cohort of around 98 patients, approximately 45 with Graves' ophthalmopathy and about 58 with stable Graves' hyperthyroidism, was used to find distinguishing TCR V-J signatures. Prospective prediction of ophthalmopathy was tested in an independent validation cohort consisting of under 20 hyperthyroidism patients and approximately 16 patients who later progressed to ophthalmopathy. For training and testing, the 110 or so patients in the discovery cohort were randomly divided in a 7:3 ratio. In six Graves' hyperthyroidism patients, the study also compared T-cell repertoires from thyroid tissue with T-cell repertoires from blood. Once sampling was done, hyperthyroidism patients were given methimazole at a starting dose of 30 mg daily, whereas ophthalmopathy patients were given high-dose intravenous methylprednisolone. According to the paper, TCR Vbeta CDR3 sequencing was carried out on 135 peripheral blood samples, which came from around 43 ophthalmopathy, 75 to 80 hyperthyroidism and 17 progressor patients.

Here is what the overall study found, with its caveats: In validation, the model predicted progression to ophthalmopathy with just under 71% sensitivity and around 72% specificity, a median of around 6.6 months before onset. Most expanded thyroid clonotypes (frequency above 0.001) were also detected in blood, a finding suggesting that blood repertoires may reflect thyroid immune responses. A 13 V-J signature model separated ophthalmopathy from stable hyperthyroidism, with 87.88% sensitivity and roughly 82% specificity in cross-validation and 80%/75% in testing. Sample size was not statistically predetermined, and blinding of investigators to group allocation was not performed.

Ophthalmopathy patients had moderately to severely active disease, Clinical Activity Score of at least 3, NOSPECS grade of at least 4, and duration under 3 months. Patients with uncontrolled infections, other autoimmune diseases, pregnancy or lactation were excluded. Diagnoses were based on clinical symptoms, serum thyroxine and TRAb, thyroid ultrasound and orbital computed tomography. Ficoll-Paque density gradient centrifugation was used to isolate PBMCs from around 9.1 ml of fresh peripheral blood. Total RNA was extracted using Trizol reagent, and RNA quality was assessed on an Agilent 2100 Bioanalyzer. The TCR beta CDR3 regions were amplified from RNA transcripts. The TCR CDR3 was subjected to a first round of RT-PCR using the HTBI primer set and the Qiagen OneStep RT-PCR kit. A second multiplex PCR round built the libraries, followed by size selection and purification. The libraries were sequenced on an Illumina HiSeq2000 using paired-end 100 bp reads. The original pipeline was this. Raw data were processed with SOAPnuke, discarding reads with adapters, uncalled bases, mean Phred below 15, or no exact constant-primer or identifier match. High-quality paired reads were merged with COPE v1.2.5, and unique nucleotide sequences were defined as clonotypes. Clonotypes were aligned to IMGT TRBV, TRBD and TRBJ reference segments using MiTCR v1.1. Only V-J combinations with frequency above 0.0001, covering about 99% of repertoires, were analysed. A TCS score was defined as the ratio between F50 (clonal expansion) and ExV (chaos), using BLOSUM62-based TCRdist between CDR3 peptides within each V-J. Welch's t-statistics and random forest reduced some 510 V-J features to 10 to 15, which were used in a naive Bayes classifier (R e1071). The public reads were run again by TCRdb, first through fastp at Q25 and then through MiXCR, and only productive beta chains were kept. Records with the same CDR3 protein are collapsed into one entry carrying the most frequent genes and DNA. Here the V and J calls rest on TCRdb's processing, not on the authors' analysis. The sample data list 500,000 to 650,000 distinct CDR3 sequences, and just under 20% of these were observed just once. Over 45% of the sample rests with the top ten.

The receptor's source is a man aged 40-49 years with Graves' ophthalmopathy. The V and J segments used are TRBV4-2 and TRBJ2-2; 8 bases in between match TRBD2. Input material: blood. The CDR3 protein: CASSQDYPGRATGELFF. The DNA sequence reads TGTGCCAGCAGCCAAGACTATCCCGGGAGGGCAACCGGGGAGCTGTTTTTT.